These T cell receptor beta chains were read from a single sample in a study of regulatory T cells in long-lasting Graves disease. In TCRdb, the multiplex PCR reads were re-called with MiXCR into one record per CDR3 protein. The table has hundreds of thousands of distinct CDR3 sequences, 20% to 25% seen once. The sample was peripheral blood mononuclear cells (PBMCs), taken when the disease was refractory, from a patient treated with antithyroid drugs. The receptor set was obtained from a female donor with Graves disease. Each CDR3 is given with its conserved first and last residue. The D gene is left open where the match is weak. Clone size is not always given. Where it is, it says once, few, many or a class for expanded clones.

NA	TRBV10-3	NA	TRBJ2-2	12	CVGQGDTGELFF	TGTGTTGGGCAGGGCGACACCGGGGAGCTGTTTTTT
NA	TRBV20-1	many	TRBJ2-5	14	CSAHTQGGEETQYF	TGCAGTGCTCATACGCAGGGAGGTGAGGAGACCCAGTACTTC
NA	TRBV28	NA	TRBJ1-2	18	CASAGGSPRSSVYYGYTF	TGTGCCAGCGCTGGTGGTTCTCCTCGGAGTTCGGTATACTATGGCTACACCTTC
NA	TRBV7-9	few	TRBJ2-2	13	CASSLVGDRELFF	TGTGCCAGCAGCTTAGTAGGAGATCGGGAGCTGTTTTTT
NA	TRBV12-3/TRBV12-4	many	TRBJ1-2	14	CASRQGPGPYGYTF	TGTGCCAGCAGGCAAGGACCCGGGCCCTATGGCTACACCTTC
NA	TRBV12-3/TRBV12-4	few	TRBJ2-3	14	CASSFRITTDTQYF	TGTGCCAGCAGTTTCCGGATCACCACAGATACGCAGTATTTT
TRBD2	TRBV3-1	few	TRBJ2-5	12	CASSQELAGPYF	TGTGCCAGCAGCCAGGAACTAGCGGGTCCGTACTTC
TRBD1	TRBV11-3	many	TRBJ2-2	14	CASSLARGRGELFF	TGTGCCAGCAGCTTGGCCAGGGGGCGCGGGGAGCTGTTTTTT
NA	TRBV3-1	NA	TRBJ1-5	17	CASSRSASGSSNQPQHF	TGTGCCAGCAGCCGGTCCGCAAGTGGGAGTAGCAATCAGCCCCAGCATTTT
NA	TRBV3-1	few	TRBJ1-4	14	CASSRGTGGEKLFF	TGTGCCAGCAGCCGGGGGACGGGTGGTGAAAAACTGTTTTTT
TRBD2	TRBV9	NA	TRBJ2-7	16	CASSPRLAGGLYEQYF	TGTGCCAGCAGCCCGCGACTAGCGGGGGGGTTGTACGAGCAGTACTTC
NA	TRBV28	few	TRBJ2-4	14	CASSLFKGKNIQYF	TGTGCCAGCAGTTTATTCAAGGGCAAAAACATTCAGTACTTC
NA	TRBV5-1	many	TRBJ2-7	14	CASSLGTLSYEQYF	TGTGCCAGCAGCTTAGGGACACTCTCCTACGAGCAGTACTTC